This is a list of T cell receptor beta chains from one sample in a study of blood T cell repertoires in COVID-19. Here immunoSEQ multiplex PCR was the method, and the copy in TCRdb shows in-frame clones only, minus some. There are 300,000 to 350,000 clones in the sample; roughly nine tenths occur only once, and more than 9% lies in the top ten. Sequencing was performed on PBMCs or T cells enriched from blood (not recorded which). These receptors all come from a woman in her 30s who had recovered from COVID-19. CDR3s include the opening cysteine and the closing phenylalanine or tryptophan. Each record gives: V gene, J gene, D gene, CDR3 protein. The D gene is left open where the match is weak.

TRBV11-2	TRBJ2-2	NA	CASSSGRDLTTNTGELFF
TRBV29-1	TRBJ2-1	NA	CSVEGDSPGWEQFF
TRBV11-3	TRBJ1-1	NA	CASSLGEGEAFF
TRBV28	TRBJ2-1	TRBD2	CASSLLRERNEQFF
TRBV18	TRBJ1-1	NA	CASSPGSTGGGAPETFF
TRBV27	TRBJ1-4	NA	CASSQLGGDEKLFF
TRBV10-3	TRBJ1-5	NA	CAISDPDRLSNQPQHF
TRBV2	TRBJ2-7	NA	CASMLADYEQYF
TRBV14	TRBJ1-6	NA	CASSQARGSPLHF
TRBV7-2	TRBJ2-5	NA	CASSLVSTSLETQYF
TRBV28	TRBJ2-5	TRBD1	CASKTPRDRVEETQYF
TRBV19	TRBJ2-7	TRBD2	CASSNSGRASYEQYF
TRBV6-5	TRBJ1-4	NA	CASSRTVPTNEKLFF
TRBV7-9	TRBJ2-1	TRBD1	CASSLNRDSQGDEQFF
TRBV19	TRBJ2-1	TRBD2	CASSIPPGAGAHNEQFF
TRBV19	TRBJ2-7	TRBD1	CASTVSGQGSYEQYF
TRBV3-1/TRBV3-2	TRBJ2-7	NA	CASSPAHREFYEQYF
TRBV15	TRBJ1-5	NA	CATSRDLNQPQHF
TRBV5-1	TRBJ1-5	NA	CASSLAGGNQPQHF
TRBV12-3/TRBV12-4	TRBJ1-1	NA	CASSTDVNTEAFF
TRBV7-9	TRBJ1-5	NA	CASSLDEVQPQHF
TRBV9	TRBJ1-3	NA	CASSVDGGNTIYF
TRBV7-2	TRBJ2-2	NA	CASSYRVTGELFF
TRBV6-5	TRBJ1-5	NA	CASRGRGDSNQPQHF
TRBV19	TRBJ1-1	TRBD1	CASSVDRGYTEAFF
TRBV2	TRBJ2-3	NA	CASSASPDTQYF
TRBV5-6	TRBJ2-3	NA	CASSLDYTQYF
TRBV3-1/TRBV3-2	TRBJ1-6	NA	CASSLTGSSNSPLHF
TRBV6-6	TRBJ1-2	TRBD1	CASSPTGDGYTF
TRBV6-5	TRBJ1-3	TRBD1	CASRTGTAGNTIYF
TRBV6-1	TRBJ2-5	NA	CASSEKDSQETQYF